This TCR beta chain derives from a study of response to subunit inactivated influenza vaccine. TCRdb reanalysed the RT-PCR reads using MiXCR and keeps one entry per CDR3 protein. The table lists about 500,000 distinct CDR3 sequences, around 7.9% of them singletons, with around 12% in the top ten. V shed 0 bases and J shed 2 bases, with 11 bases lying between them. Germline V CDR1 and CDR2: LGHNA, YNFKEQ. This CDR3 spans 15 amino acids. This clonotype was detected a few times. The source is a man aged 50 to 75 who received an inactivated influenza vaccine. This sequence joins TRBV4-2 and TRBJ2-7; D is perhaps TRBD2 (5 bases). The sample in question was PBMCs from blood, obtained 23 months after vaccination. CDR3 residues: CASSQDHRGTYEQYF. DNA of the CDR3: TGTGCCAGCAGCCAAGATCACCGGGGTACCTACGAGCAGTACTTC.